This TCR beta chain was documented in a study of cytomegalovirus exposure and HLA in healthy donors. PCR involved 60 Vbeta and 13 Jbeta primers. Sequencing used immunoSEQ multiplex PCR; TCRdb keeps in-frame clones, though not all of them. The sample lists 200,000 to 250,000 clones, roughly 80% occurring once. Germline values: CDR1 SQVTM, CDR2 ANQGSEA. This CDR3 is 13 amino acids long. This clone was detected only once. The junction departs from the called germline gene at one end, perhaps through a read error. The clonotype originates from a woman aged 40 to 50 in good health and CMV-seronegative. The sample comprised PBMCs. This sequence joins TRBV29-1 and TRBJ2-3; 7 nucleotides match TRBD1. CDR3 coding DNA: TGCAGCGTTATACAGGGGATCACAGGTACGCAGTATTTT. Protein product: CSVIQGITGTQYF.